This T cell receptor (beta chain) was documented in a study of radiation and T cells in renal cell carcinoma. Only in-frame clones appear in the TCRdb table, and some are missing; sequencing was by immunoSEQ multiplex PCR. This sample has 100,000 to 150,000 clones, with approximately 90% found just once. Time point defined: blood 2 weeks post-SBRT. Treatment denoted: 15 Gy SBRT to primary tumor, nephrectomy 4 weeks later. This CDR3 has 13 residues. In germline, CDR1 is SNHLY, CDR2 FYNNEI. Losses at the gene ends were 5 bases for V and 6 bases for J; bases not matched to a gene: 4. Sequencing used blood, obtained from a patient whose treatment included radiotherapy and nephrectomy. This sequence joins TRBV2 and TRBJ1-2; 9 bases are shared with TRBD1. This clonotype was sampled from a woman in her 70s with renal cell carcinoma. In DNA form, the CDR3 reads TGTGCCAGCAGTCTAACAGGGGGCGATGGCTACACCTTC. The encoded protein is CASSLTGGDGYTF.